The 26 T cell receptor beta chains given below trace back to one sample, sequenced in a study of cytomegalovirus exposure and HLA in healthy donors. Both 60 Vbeta primers and 13 Jbeta primers went into the PCR. Measured with immunoSEQ multiplex PCR; TCRdb has only the in-frame clones, and not every one. The sample yields roughly 100,000 clones, over 80% seen once. The sample comprised PBMCs. The origin of the receptors is a young man in good health and CMV-seropositive.

Concerning this clone itself: The sample contains more than one DNA sequence encoding this CDR3. The chain links TRBV5-4 to TRBJ1-6; 7 bases line up with TRBD1. This CDR3 is 15 amino acids long. The germline V gene encodes CDR1 SGHNT and CDR2 YYREEE (reference sequence). V trimming: 0 bases; J trimming: 8 bases; junction bases outside the gene matches: 5. This CDR3 reads CASSLGLQGYSPLHF. DNA of the CDR3: TGTGCCAGCAGCTTGGGGTTACAGGGGTATTCACCCCTCCACTTT.

The CDR3: CASSLGGTSMNEQFF. In nucleotides, the CDR3 is TGCGCCAGCAGCTTGGGGGGGACTAGCATGAATGAGCAGTTCTTC. The chain has TRBV5-1 and TRBJ2-1; 9 bases are a match to TRBD2. The CDR3 is 15 amino acids. Germline V gene lookup returns CDR1 SGHRS and CDR2 YFSETQ. The V gene end was trimmed by 0 bases and the J gene end by 7 bases; junction bases not matched to a gene: 5. The whole variable domain, filled in from reference TRBV5-1 and TRBJ2-1, reads KAGVTQTPRYLIKTRGQQVTLSCSPISGHRSVSWYQQTPGQGLQFLFEYFSETQRNKGNFPGRFSGRQFSNSRSEMNVSTLELGDSALYLCASSLGGTSMNEQFFGPGTRLTVL.

The rearrangement links TRBV6-6 to TRBJ2-1; TRBD1 is a possible D gene (5 bases). V shed 2 bases and J shed 9 bases, with 8 bases lying between them. The CDR3 length is 12 residues. The germline V gene has CDR1 MNHNY and CDR2 SVGAGI (reference sequence). The CDR3: CASSYRGSEQFF. As DNA, the CDR3 is TGTGCCAGCAGTTACAGGGGTAGTGAGCAGTTCTTC.

This chain links TRBV4-2 with TRBJ2-3; 8 nucleotides match TRBD2. Germline V gives CDR1 LGHNA, CDR2 YNFKEQ. The CDR3 has 16 residues. The V segment lost 1 base and the J segment 0 bases; nucleotides outside the gene matches: 3. The CDR3 reads CASSQGTSPSTDTQYF. Here the CDR3 DNA reads TGTGCCAGCAGCCAAGGGACTAGCCCAAGCACAGATACGCAGTATTTT.

This chain joins TRBV2 and TRBJ2-2, with D perhaps TRBD2 (7 bases). The ends were cut back, 6 bases at V and 6 bases at J, with 17 bases in the middle. The CDR3 loop spans 15 amino acids. From germline, CDR1 is SNHLY and CDR2 FYNNEI. In nucleotides, the CDR3 is TGTGCCAGCAGCCCGATGGGGGCGGGGGCCGGGGAGCTGTTTTTT. Protein sequence: CASSPMGAGAGELFF.

This sequence joins TRBV6-1 and TRBJ2-7, with a tentative D call TRBD2 (6 bases). The germline CDR1 and CDR2 sequences are MNHNS and SASEGT. The ends were cut back, 2 bases at V and 0 bases at J, with 11 bases in the middle. This CDR3 spans 15 amino acids. Written as DNA, the CDR3 is TGTGCCAGCAGTGAACCGGGACTGAACTCCTACGAGCAGTACTTC. Translated, it gives CASSEPGLNSYEQYF.

The chain couples TRBV9 to TRBJ1-1; tentative D call: TRBD1 (5 bases). Germline CDR1 is SGDLS and CDR2 is YYNGEE. The ends were cut back, 3 bases at V and 1 base at J, with 13 bases in the middle. The CDR3 extends over 15 amino acids. This CDR3 is CASSAPGGGNTEAFF. The CDR3 coding sequence is TGTGCCAGCAGCGCCCCCGGGGGTGGGAACACTGAAGCTTTCTTT.

This chain links TRBV5-4 with TRBJ2-7; 7 positions agree with TRBD1. This CDR3 has 17 residues. The junction had 13 bases not matched to a gene; V was cut back by 4 bases and J by 0 bases. Germline V gene data show CDR1 as SGHNT and CDR2 as YYREEE (reference sequence). For the CDR3, the DNA is TGTGCCAGCAGCCGAAGGCAGGGGGTTGCTAACTCCTACGAGCAGTACTTC. Its protein product is CASSRRQGVANSYEQYF.

This clone was seen a few times. The chain uses TRBV7-9 and TRBJ1-4, with D tentatively TRBD1 (5 bases). CDR1 and CDR2 (germline): SEHNR, FQNEAQ (reference sequence). There are 15 residues in the CDR3. Trimming removed 5 bases from V and 6 bases from J, with 16 bases in between. CDR3: CASSPGPFRDEKLFF. The CDR3 DNA sequence: TGTGCCAGCAGCCCAGGACCTTTCAGGGATGAAAAACTGTTTTTT.

The V call is TRBV7-9, the J call TRBJ2-1; 7 positions match TRBD2. Germline lookup yields CDR1 SEHNR and CDR2 FQNEAQ (reference sequence). The CDR3 spans 14 residues. Trimming at V came to 1 base and at J to 7 bases, leaving 4 bases not matched to a gene. The CDR3 coding sequence is TGTGCCAGCAGCTTAGTATCGGGGGGAAATGAGCAGTTCTTC. This encodes CASSLVSGGNEQFF.

Only a few counts were recorded for this clone. The CDR3 nucleotides are TGCGCCAGCAGTGACTTCGGGACTAGCGGTAGCTACGAGCAGTACTTC. It specifies CASSDFGTSGSYEQYF. The genes are TRBV10-2 and TRBJ2-7; 11 nucleotides match TRBD2. The CDR3 sequence is 16 residues long. Trimming cost V 3 bases and J 3 bases; bases outside gene matches: 7. From germline, CDR1 is WSHSY and CDR2 SAAADI.

CDR3 DNA sequence: TGTGCCTGGAGTCCAGCGTACGACACTGAAGCTTTCTTT. Protein sequence: CAWSPAYDTEAFF. The chain couples TRBV30 to TRBJ1-1; no firm D call. Germline CDR1 and CDR2: GTSNPN and SVGIG (reference sequence). The V and J ends lost 2 bases and 3 bases respectively, with 10 bases between them. The CDR3 length is 13 residues. The entire variable domain, with the rest obtained from reference TRBV30 and TRBJ1-1, is as follows: SQTIHQWPATLVQPVGSPLSLECTVEGTSNPNLYWYRQAAGRGLQLLFYSVGIGQISSEVPQNLSASRPQDRQFILSSKKLLLSDSGFYLCAWSPAYDTEAFFGQGTRLTVV.

The genes are TRBV4-2 and TRBJ1-6; the D gene is possibly TRBD1 (5 bases). Germline V CDR1 and CDR2: LGHNA, YNFKEQ. This CDR3 is 15 amino acids long. The V end was cut by 5 bases, the J end by 0 bases, with 8 bases between. CDR3 sequence: CASSEQVSYNSPLHF. DNA for the CDR3: TGTGCCAGCAGCGAACAGGTCTCCTATAATTCACCCCTCCACTTT.

V and J are TRBV5-6 and TRBJ2-5; no reliable D call. The CDR3 totals 14 residues. The germline V and J ends were trimmed by 2 bases and 2 bases, with 10 bases remaining between them. The V gene's germline CDR1 is SGHDT and CDR2 YYEEEE. CDR3 loop: CASSFATRQETQYF. The CDR3 DNA reads as TGTGCCAGCAGCTTTGCTACCCGACAAGAGACCCAGTACTTC.

This clone was seen only once. The J gene is TRBJ1-2, the V gene TRBV27; tentative D call: TRBD1 (6 bases). Germline values: CDR1 MNHEY, CDR2 SMNVEV (reference sequence). CDR3 length equals 14 residues. With 6 bases removed from V and 4 bases from J, the gap between germline ends came to 15 bases. Here the CDR3 reads CASRQAGAPYGYTF. The CDR3, as DNA: TGTGCCAGCAGGCAAGCGGGGGCTCCCTATGGCTACACCTTC.

This clone was seen a handful of times. The chain is built from TRBV7-2 and TRBJ2-3; TRBD2 aligns across 11 bases. The CDR3 has 16 residues. Germline V gene lookup returns CDR1 SGHTA and CDR2 FQGNSA. The trim removed 5 bases at V and 8 bases at J, leaving 12 bases unmatched. The CDR3 region is CASSTTPSGGSGTQYF. In DNA form, the CDR3 reads TGTGCCAGCAGCACAACTCCTAGCGGGGGGTCAGGTACGCAGTATTTT.

This chain joins TRBV7-4 and TRBJ1-2; weak D call: TRBD1 (6 bases). The CDR3 covers 15 residues. The V and J ends lost 3 bases and 7 bases respectively, with 18 bases between them. Looked up from germline, CDR1 is SGHVT and CDR2 is SQSDAQ. In DNA, the CDR3 is TGTGCCAGCAGCTTCTATGTGACAGGTCGTAGTGGCTACACCTTC. Translation: CASSFYVTGRSGYTF.

This clone was seen a handful of times. The gene calls are TRBV27 and TRBJ1-1, with 8 positions matching TRBD1. CDR3 length: 15 amino acids. Germline assignment: CDR1 MNHEY and CDR2 SMNVEV (reference sequence). V trimming: 5 bases; J trimming: 5 bases; junction bases outside the gene matches: 10. CDR3 sequence: CASSVTGGVRTEAFF. The CDR3 nucleotides read TGTGCCAGCAGTGTCACAGGGGGAGTGAGGACTGAAGCTTTCTTT.

The gene calls are TRBV25-1 and TRBJ2-5; D may be TRBD2 (5 bases). The J call may not be correct, given that the DNA end is closer to TRBJ2-7. Germline assignment: CDR1 MGHDK and CDR2 SYGVNS. The CDR3 loop spans 11 amino acids. CDR3 in amino acids: CASSNGVEQYF. The CDR3 nucleotides read TGTGCCAGCAGTAACGGGGTCGAGCAGTACTTC.

This rearrangement joins TRBV5-4 to TRBJ2-7, with 14 bases fitting TRBD2. The length of the CDR3 is 16 residues. Trimming at V came to 4 bases and at J to 6 bases, leaving 9 bases not matched to a gene. Germline loops: CDR1 SGHNT, CDR2 YYREEE (reference sequence). The CDR3 bases are TGTGCCAGCAGCGGGACTAGCGGGGGCCTCTGGGTCGAGCAGTACTTC. Amino acids: CASSGTSGGLWVEQYF.

The gene calls are TRBV6-1 and TRBJ2-2, with 10 bases matching TRBD1. The ends lost 4 bases at V and 6 bases at J; junction bases unmatched: 5. The germline V gene encodes CDR1 MNHNS and CDR2 SASEGT. The CDR3 length is 15 residues. Here the CDR3 reads CASSGQGALPGELFF. DNA for the CDR3: TGTGCCAGCAGTGGACAGGGGGCGCTCCCCGGGGAGCTGTTTTTT.

This clone was recorded a few times. The chain links TRBV6-5 to TRBJ2-3; TRBD2 is a possible D gene (7 bases). Germline CDR1 and CDR2: MNHEY and SVGAGI. CDR3 size: 15 residues. Trimming left V 3 bases short and J 4 bases short, with 14 bases between. This CDR3 is CASSYGGGPADTQYF. The CDR3 nucleotides are TGTGCCAGCAGTTATGGGGGGGGGCCGGCAGATACGCAGTATTTT.

This clone was seen only a few times. The chain combines TRBV6-5 with TRBJ1-1; the match to TRBD1 covers 7 bases. Germline V CDR1 and CDR2: MNHEY, SVGAGI. The CDR3 contains 13 residues. The ends lost 5 bases at V and 6 bases at J; junction bases unmatched: 6. The CDR3 coding sequence is TGTGCCAGCAGTGACAGGGTTAGCGCTGAAGCTTTCTTT. Its protein is CASSDRVSAEAFF.

The chain recombines TRBV5-4 with TRBJ2-3, with TRBD1 matching over 7 bases. The CDR3 covers 15 residues. With V trimmed by 0 bases and J by 3 bases, 4 bases remained unmatched. Germline V lookup: CDR1 SGHNT, CDR2 YYREEE (reference sequence). CDR3 region: CASSLVHRGTDTQYF. Here the CDR3 DNA reads TGTGCCAGCAGCTTGGTGCACAGGGGAACAGATACGCAGTATTTT.

This clone was observed a single time. This sequence joins TRBV5-3 and TRBJ2-7; 9 positions match TRBD2. TRBV5-3 is filed as an ORF, its function uncertain. J lost 6 bases, V lost 0 bases, and 16 bases had no gene match. The CDR3 contains 18 residues. This chain's CDR3 is CARSLGGGAGYLLPEQYF. CDR3 DNA: TGTGCCAGAAGCTTGGGCGGGGGGGCTGGCTATCTACTACCCGAGCAGTACTTC.

The J gene is TRBJ1-2, the V gene TRBV7-2, with TRBD1 identical over 10 bases. The germline V gene has CDR1 SGHTA and CDR2 FQGNSA. The V segment lost 8 bases and the J segment 4 bases; nucleotides outside the gene matches: 4. The CDR3 runs to 13 residues. The chain's CDR3 is CASGTGVGYGYTF. For the CDR3, the DNA is TGTGCCAGCGGGACAGGGGTGGGCTATGGCTACACCTTC.